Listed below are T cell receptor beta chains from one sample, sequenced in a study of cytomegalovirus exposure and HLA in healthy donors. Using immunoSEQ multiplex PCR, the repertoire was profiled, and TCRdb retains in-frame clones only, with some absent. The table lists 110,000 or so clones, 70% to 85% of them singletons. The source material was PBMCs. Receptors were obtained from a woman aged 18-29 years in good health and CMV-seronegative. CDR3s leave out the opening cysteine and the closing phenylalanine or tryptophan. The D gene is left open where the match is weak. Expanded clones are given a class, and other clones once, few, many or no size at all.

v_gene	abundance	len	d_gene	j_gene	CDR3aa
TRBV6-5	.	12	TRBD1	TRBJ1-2	ASSTPGGGVGYT
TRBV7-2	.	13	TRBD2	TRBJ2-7	ASSFPSGSRYEQY
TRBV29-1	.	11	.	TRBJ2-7	SASSRGPVEQY
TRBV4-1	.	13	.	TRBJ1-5	ASSQDLGGTQPQH
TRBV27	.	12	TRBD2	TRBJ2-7	ASAKAGGSYEQY
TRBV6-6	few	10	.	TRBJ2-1	ASRWELAEQF
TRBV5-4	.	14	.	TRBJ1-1	ASTSLGSDRNTEAF
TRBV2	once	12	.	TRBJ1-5	ASRPGWGNQPQH
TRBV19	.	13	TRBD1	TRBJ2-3	ASSQGQGHTDTQY
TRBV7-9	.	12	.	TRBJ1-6	ASSLDPGNSPLH
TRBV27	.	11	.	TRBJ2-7	ASRLTSLTLQY
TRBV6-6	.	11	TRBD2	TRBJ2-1	ASSTGLVNEQF
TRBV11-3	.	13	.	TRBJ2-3	ASSLGLGPTDTQY
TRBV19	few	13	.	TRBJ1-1	ASSRSRGADTEAF
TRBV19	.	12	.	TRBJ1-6	ASSLTGRDSPLH
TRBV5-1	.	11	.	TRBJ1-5	ASSLTVTGPQH
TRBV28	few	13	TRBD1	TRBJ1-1	ASSLEQGSHTEAF
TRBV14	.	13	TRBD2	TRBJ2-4	ASSQQTSGANIQY
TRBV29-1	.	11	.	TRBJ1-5	SVGDGKDQPQH
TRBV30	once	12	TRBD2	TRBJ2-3	AWNLAGGTDTQY
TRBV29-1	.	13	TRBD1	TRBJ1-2	SVAPGTGGNYGYT
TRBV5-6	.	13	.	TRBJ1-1	ASSLGGLRNTEAF
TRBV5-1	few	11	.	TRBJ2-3	ASSRDSRRPQY
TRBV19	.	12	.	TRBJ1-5	ASNELLSNQPQH
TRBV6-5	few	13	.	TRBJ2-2	ASSWRRGATGELF
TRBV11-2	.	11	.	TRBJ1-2	ASSGQGVRGYT
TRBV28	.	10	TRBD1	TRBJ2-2	ASNIRTGELF
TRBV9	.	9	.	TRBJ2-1	ASSVDYEQF
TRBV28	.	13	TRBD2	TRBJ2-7	ASSSPSGYAYEQY
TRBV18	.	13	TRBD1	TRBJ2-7	ASSPPGQGVYEQY
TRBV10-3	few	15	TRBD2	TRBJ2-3	AISGQIGTSGPDTQY
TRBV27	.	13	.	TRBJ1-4	ASSLRQAPNEKLF
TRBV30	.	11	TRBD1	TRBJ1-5	ACGTGGNQPQH
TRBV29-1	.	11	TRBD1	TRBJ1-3	SVVVGGGNTIY
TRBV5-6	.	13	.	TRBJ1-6	ASSLAGGGNSPLH
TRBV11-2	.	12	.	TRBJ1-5	ASSLVPADQPQH
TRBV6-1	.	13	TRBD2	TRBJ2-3	ASSESSGSADTQY
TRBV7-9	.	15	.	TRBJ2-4	ASSLGRWGLAKNIQY
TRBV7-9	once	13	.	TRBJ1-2	ASSLMSGGALGYT
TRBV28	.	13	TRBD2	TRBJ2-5	AISEGGSRQETQY
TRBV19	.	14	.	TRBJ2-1	ASSMFGASGYNEQF
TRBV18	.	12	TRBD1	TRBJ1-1	ASSPRGLDTEAF
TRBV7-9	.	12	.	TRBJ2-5	ASSALGAQETQY
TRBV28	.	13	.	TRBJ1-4	ASSLFTKQGEKLF
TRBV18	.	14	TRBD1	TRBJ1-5	ASSPGTQGLEQPQH
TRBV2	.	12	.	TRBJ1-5	ASSARTVDQPQH
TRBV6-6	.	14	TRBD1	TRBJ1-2	ASSYGQGGRNYGYT
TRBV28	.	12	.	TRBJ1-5	ASSFDTFYQPQH
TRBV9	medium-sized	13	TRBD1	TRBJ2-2	ASSVYDRVTGELF
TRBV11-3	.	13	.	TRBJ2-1	ASGRGGGRVNEQF
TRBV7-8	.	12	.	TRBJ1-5	ASSFQGWNQPQH